This T cell receptor (beta chain) was obtained from a study of blood T cell repertoires in COVID-19 (dated by TCRdb to between 2020 and 2021). Looking at the study overall: The collaborator samples originated in the United States, Italy and Spain and spanned the acute and convalescent phases of COVID-19. The material from the prospective study consisted of cDNA or gDNA derived from T cells, B-cell-depleted T cells, or PBMCs. The dataset comprised deeply sampled blood TCRbeta repertoires from subjects exposed to, actively infected with, or recovered from COVID-19. The repertoires were released in a freely available public database intended as a resource for research on the immune response to SARS-CoV-2. The samples were drawn from two sources: the first 160 participants of the ongoing ImmuneRACE study, and 1,000 to 1,500 subjects contributed by 6 global collaborators. The sample metadata nearly always contained a de-identified subject ID, COVID-19 status, age in years and sex. Where available, HLA class I and class II types were obtained from metadata supplied by the sample provider rather than from assay-based typing.

Concerning this clone: It has no known antigen specificity. Base qualities are not recorded, but no much larger clone differs from it by a single base. The same CDR3 arises from other DNA sequences in this sample as well.

Whole blood was collected in K2EDTA tubes by collaborating institutions according to the institutions' own protocols. For TCRbeta analysis, collaborators shipped samples in one of three forms: frozen whole blood, isolated PBMCs, or DNA extracted from either of those sample types. For this chain, trimming is 4 bases at the V end and 4 bases at the J end, and the number of junction bases without a gene match is 7. Reading from cysteine to phenylalanine, the CDR3 counts 14 amino acids. Solely the CDR3 DNA is kept, with 42 bases framed from the first base. Taken from the germline V gene, the CDR1 and CDR2 loops are SQVTM and ANQGSEA. The investigation overall reported the following: The amount of clinical and demographic metadata varied by source and participant and was provided uncurated.

TCRbeta CDR3 regions were amplified from genomic DNA by means of the immunoSEQ Assay, a bias-controlled multiplex PCR. The paper's processing steps were these. Within the assay, amplification of reference gene primers was used to estimate how many nucleated cells each sample contained. To quantify the absolute abundance of each unique TCRbeta CDR3 rearrangement, sequence reads were collapsed and filtered. For each sample, productive Simpson clonality was calculated as the square root of Simpson's diversity index over productive rearrangements. Imported from immuneACCESS, the table was reduced by TCRdb to in-frame sequences with V and J called. These copies leave out some clones; in studies compared against another copy, an unresolved V gene accounts for under half, and the cause of the remainder is not known. V, J and clone size are taken as reported in that table, and D and trimming were inferred from the DNA itself. The sample records approximately 270,000 clones, about 89% of which are singletons. The ten largest clonotypes hold roughly 0.8% of the sample.

Sequenced input: peripheral blood. The TCR comes from a man aged 25-45 years with acute or convalescent COVID-19. Recombination connected TRBV29-1 to TRBJ1-5; 7 junctional bases match TRBD1. The nucleotides are TGCAGCGTTGCGGGGACAGACCCGAATCAGCCCCAGCATTTT. Its protein is CSVAGTDPNQPQHF.